The TCR beta chain under discussion was sequenced for a study of blood T cell repertoires in COVID-19. Study information: Sources were T cells, B-cell-depleted T cells, or PBMCs; the material itself was cDNA or gDNA.

The participants were between about 18 and 89 years old and came from 20 to 30 US areas. Which cohort a participant joined came from the clinical history participants gave. Cohort 3 donors were reported recovered after two negative PCRs, clearance, or symptom resolution. Measured with immunoSEQ multiplex PCR; TCRdb has only the in-frame clones, and not every one. The table lists 250,000 or so clones, around nine tenths of them singletons. The CDR3 is 14 residues long. Trimming removed 0 bases from V and 6 bases from J, with 9 bases in between. Germline CDR1 is SGHTA and CDR2 is FQGNSA. This TCR came from a woman aged 18-29 years who had recovered from COVID-19. Sequencing input: PBMCs or T cells enriched from blood (not recorded which). This chain links TRBV7-2 with TRBJ1-5; D is unresolved. CDR3 amino acids: CASSLAVAGQPQHF. The CDR3 region has the DNA TGTGCCAGCAGCTTAGCCGTGGCGGGTCAGCCCCAGCATTTT.